Following are 30 T cell receptor beta chains from one sample sequenced in a study of cytomegalovirus exposure and HLA in healthy donors. 13 Jbeta primers and 60 Vbeta primers were used for the PCR. The method was immunoSEQ multiplex PCR; TCRdb's version includes in-frame clones alone and lacks a portion of them. The sample yields 210,000 or so clones, approximately 82% seen once. Sequenced sample: PBMCs. Receptor source: a man aged 18-30 years in good health and CMV-seronegative.

This clone was counted once. The genes are TRBV4-1 and TRBJ2-7; 7 bases are shared with TRBD2. This CDR3 contains 15 residues. The V gene end was trimmed by 0 bases and the J gene end by 4 bases; junction bases not matched to a gene: 6. The V gene's germline CDR1 is MGHRA and CDR2 YSYEKL. The CDR3 protein is CASSQDLAGVYEQYF. CDR3 bases: TGCGCCAGCAGCCAAGATCTCGCGGGAGTGTACGAGCAGTACTTC.

This rearrangement joins TRBV10-2 to TRBJ2-1, with TRBD2 identical over 12 bases. Trimming at V came to 8 bases and at J to 4 bases, leaving 3 bases not matched to a gene. Germline CDR1 and CDR2: WSHSY and SAAADI. The CDR3 is 14 residues long. The CDR3 DNA reads TGCGCCAGCGGACTAGCGGGATATTACAATGAGCAGTTCTTC. It is translated as CASGLAGYYNEQFF.

The J gene is TRBJ1-1, the V gene TRBV5-1; TRBD1 aligns across 7 bases. The germline CDR1 and CDR2 sequences are SGHRS and YFSETQ. The CDR3 consists of 14 residues. The J segment lost 10 bases and the V segment lost 0 bases, leaving 9 bases of the junction unmatched. The DNA for the CDR3 is TGCGCCAGCAGCTTGGGGACAGGAGAAGGAGTAGCTTTCTTT. This codes for CASSLGTGEGVAFF.

The table lists this clone with a count of one. The chain combines TRBV23-1 with TRBJ1-1; D not resolved. TRBV23-1 is given ORF status, its function remaining uncertain. Trimming left V 7 bases short and J 0 bases short, with 18 bases between. CDR3 length: 16 amino acids. The CDR3 DNA is TGCGCCAGCACCCCCCCCACCGAAAACATGAACACTGAAGCTTTCTTT. Translation: CASTPPTENMNTEAFF.

This clone occurred once. The sample has other DNA sequences that encode this CDR3 too. V gene TRBV19 combines with J gene TRBJ2-1, with 7 positions matching TRBD1. The CDR3 consists of 14 residues. The germline gives CDR1 LNHDA, CDR2 SQIVND (reference sequence). V lost 1 base to trimming and J lost 4 bases; unmatched junction nucleotides: 1. The DNA of the CDR3 is TGTGCCAGTAGTATAGGGGACAGATACAATGAGCAGTTCTTC. It encodes CASSIGDRYNEQFF.

A word on this clone: A read error may account for a junction end that differs from germline. V gene TRBV10-2 combines with J gene TRBJ2-5, with D possibly matching TRBD1 (5 bases). CDR1 and CDR2 from the germline V gene are WSHSY and SAAADI. The CDR3 is made up of 15 amino acids. CDR3 sequence (DNA): TGCGCCAGCAGTGAGTCCGGACACATTCAAGAGGCCCAGTACTTC. Translating it yields CASSESGHIQEAQYF.

This clone has more than one count but fewer than ten. The chain joins TRBV7-6 to TRBJ2-7; D is possibly TRBD1 (6 bases). Between the trimmed V and J ends, which lost 6 bases and 1 base, there was a span of 10 bases. The CDR3 loop spans 13 amino acids. Looked up from germline, CDR1 is SGHVS and CDR2 is FNYEAQ. The CDR3 sequence: CASRGQSSYEQYF. The CDR3 coding sequence is TGTGCCAGCAGAGGACAGTCGTCCTACGAGCAGTACTTC. The full variable domain, with the rest looked up from reference TRBV7-6 and TRBJ2-7, is GAGVSQSPRYKVTKRGQDVALRCDPISGHVSLYWYRQALGQGPEFLTYFNYEAQQDKSGLPNDRFSAERPEGSISTLTIQRTEQRDSAMYRCASRGQSSYEQYFGPGTRLTVT.

This clone occurred a few times. This chain connects TRBV28 to TRBJ2-1; TRBD1 aligns across 12 bases. Germline CDR1 MDHEN, CDR2 SYDVKM. V lost 4 bases, J lost 8 bases, and 9 bases stayed unmatched. The CDR3 runs to 16 residues. The CDR3 here is CASSSPGQGALDEQFF. The CDR3 DNA reads TGTGCCAGCAGTTCCCCGGGACAGGGGGCGTTGGATGAGCAGTTCTTC.

This clone was recorded only once. The rearrangement links TRBV4-1 to TRBJ2-7; 9 bases align to TRBD2. From germline, CDR1 is MGHRA and CDR2 YSYEKL. This CDR3 comprises 15 residues. After removal of 4 bases from V and 3 bases from J, the junction contained 7 bases not matched to a gene. CDR3 residues: CASSPSGDNFYEQYF. Here the CDR3 DNA reads TGCGCCAGCAGCCCTAGCGGGGATAACTTCTACGAGCAGTACTTC.

The rearrangement uses TRBV19 and TRBJ1-2; D may be TRBD1 (5 bases). Deletions cut 3 bases from V and 5 bases from J, with 16 bases between. The CDR3 length is 15 residues. The germline V gene has CDR1 LNHDA and CDR2 SQIVND (reference sequence). CDR3 sequence (DNA): TGTGCCAGTAGTATGATTCCCACAGGCAAATATGGCTACACCTTC. Translating it yields CASSMIPTGKYGYTF.

CDR3 residues: CARRGDTDTQYF. CDR3 DNA sequence: TGTGCCAGACGGGGAGACACAGATACGCAGTATTTT. The chain employs TRBV5-3 and TRBJ2-3, with D possibly TRBD2 on 5 matching bases. TRBV5-3 is labeled an ORF, and its function is uncertain. The CDR3 covers 12 residues. V was clipped by 7 bases and J by 2 bases, with 8 bases between them.

This chain links TRBV29-1 with TRBJ1-5; 8 bases map to TRBD1. The germline V gene has CDR1 SQVTM and CDR2 ANQGSEA. The CDR3 runs 14 residues. Trimming took 2 bases from V and 2 from J; bases not matched to a gene: 2. CDR3 region: CSVELQGGNQPQHF. The CDR3 bases are TGCAGCGTTGAATTACAGGGGGGCAATCAGCCCCAGCATTTT.

This clone was recorded a few times. The chain carries TRBV21-1 and TRBJ2-7; the D segment call TRBD1 is taken from the table without a DNA check. TRBV21-1 is designated a pseudogene. The CDR3 is 16 amino acids. CDR3 protein: CASSKSSGQGTPEQYF. In DNA, the CDR3 is TGTGCCAGCAGCAAAAGTTCGGGACAGGGGACGCCCGAGCAGTACTTC.

The chain combines TRBV2 with TRBJ1-2; D remains unclear. Germline lookup yields CDR1 SNHLY and CDR2 FYNNEI. The length of the CDR3 is 14 residues. The CDR3 loop reads CVRGSLSFNYGYTF. As DNA, the CDR3 is TGTGTCCGAGGCAGCTTAAGCTTTAACTATGGCTACACCTTC.

This clone showed up just a few times. V gene TRBV4-2 combines with J gene TRBJ1-5, with 7 bases identical to TRBD1. The V segment lost 1 base and the J segment 0 bases; nucleotides outside the gene matches: 6. Germline CDR1 LGHNA, CDR2 YNFKEQ. This CDR3 spans 17 amino acids. The CDR3 DNA follows: TGTGCCAGCAGCCAAGCTAGCCAGGGGGTTAGCAATCAGCCCCAGCATTTT. Translated: CASSQASQGVSNQPQHF.

The chain has TRBV5-1 and TRBJ1-1; 7 bases align to TRBD1. CDR1 is SGHRS and CDR2 is YFSETQ in the germline V gene. The junction had 8 bases not matched to a gene; V was cut back by 1 base and J by 2 bases. The CDR3 extends over 16 amino acids. Here the CDR3 reads CASSLMGRGYNTEAFF. The CDR3 nucleotides are TGCGCCAGCAGCTTGATGGGCAGGGGGTATAACACTGAAGCTTTCTTT.

This clone was detected once. The chain is built from TRBV5-1 and TRBJ2-7, with TRBD1 identical over 9 bases. The V segment lost 4 bases and the J segment 6 bases; nucleotides outside the gene matches: 8. The V gene's germline CDR1 is SGHRS and CDR2 YFSETQ. The CDR3 contains 14 residues. CDR3 residues: CASSTRDREGEQYF. The CDR3 DNA reads as TGCGCCAGCAGCACCCGGGACAGGGAGGGCGAGCAGTACTTC.

V gene TRBV19 combines with J gene TRBJ1-4, with TRBD1 matching 8 bases. The CDR3 is made up of 14 amino acids. In germline, CDR1 is LNHDA, CDR2 SQIVND (reference sequence). V shed 3 bases, J shed 8 bases, and the junction held 5 bases outside the gene matches. The CDR3 nucleotides are TGTGCCAGTAGTATTGGCAGGGGGCGCGAAAAACTGTTTTTT. It encodes CASSIGRGREKLFF.

The gene calls are TRBV19 and TRBJ1-5; tentative D call: TRBD1 (5 bases). The CDR3 is made up of 14 amino acids. Germline V gene data show CDR1 as LNHDA and CDR2 as SQIVND (reference sequence). Trimming removed 3 bases from V and 6 bases from J, with 12 bases in between. CDR3 in DNA: TGTGCCAGTAGTATCGCAGGGTTAGGTCAGCCCCAGCATTTT. It specifies CASSIAGLGQPQHF.

This chain links TRBV19 with TRBJ2-7; the D gene is possibly TRBD2 (6 bases). The CDR3 is 15 amino acids. V lost 6 bases to trimming and J lost 4 bases, with 19 bases between them. Germline CDR1 LNHDA, CDR2 SQIVND (reference sequence). The CDR3 region is CASSPSYDGRYEQYF. The CDR3, as DNA: TGTGCCAGTAGCCCAAGTTATGACGGGAGATACGAGCAGTACTTC.

The V gene is TRBV2, the J gene TRBJ2-1; 11 positions agree with TRBD2. The trim removed 5 bases at V and 8 bases at J, leaving 17 bases unmatched. The CDR3 spans 18 residues. In germline, CDR1 is SNHLY, CDR2 FYNNEI. CDR3 nucleotides: TGTGCCAGCAGTCGCCCCGTCCTAGCGGGAGGCCCCGCCGATGAGCAGTTCTTC. It codes for CASSRPVLAGGPADEQFF.

The chain uses TRBV11-3 and TRBJ2-2; D may be TRBD2 (6 bases). V lost 2 bases to trimming and J lost 2 bases, with 9 bases between them. Germline CDR1 SGHNT, CDR2 YENEEA. The CDR3 spans 15 residues. CDR3 bases: TGTGCCAGCAGCTTAACGGGACTTAACACCGGGGAGCTGTTTTTT. It codes for CASSLTGLNTGELFF. Drawing the rest from reference TRBV11-3 and TRBJ2-2, the complete variable domain is EAGVVQSPRYKIIEKKQPVAFWCNPISGHNTLYWYLQNLGQGPELLIRYENEEAVDDSQLPKDRFSAERLKGVDSTLKIQPAELGDSAVYLCASSLTGLNTGELFFGEGSRLTVL.

Only one count was recorded for this clone. This chain links TRBV5-8 with TRBJ2-3; 10 bases are a match to TRBD2. The CDR3 runs 15 residues. Trimming at V came to 2 bases and at J to 5 bases, leaving 5 bases not matched to a gene. CDR1 SGHTS and CDR2 YDEGEE come from the germline V gene. This CDR3 reads CASSLVSGRRDTQYF. The CDR3 DNA is TGTGCCAGCAGCTTAGTTAGCGGGAGGAGAGATACGCAGTATTTT. Full variable domain (missing parts from reference TRBV5-8 and TRBJ2-3): EAGVTQSPTHLIKTRGQQATLRCSPISGHTSVYWYQQALGLGLQFLLWYDEGEERNRGNFPPRFSGRQFPNYSSELNVNALELEDSALYLCASSLVSGRRDTQYFGPGTRLTVL.

The J gene is TRBJ1-2, the V gene TRBV6-1; D is perhaps TRBD1 (6 bases). The CDR3 extends over 13 amino acids. V was clipped by 6 bases and J by 6 bases, with 14 bases between them. CDR1 is MNHNS and CDR2 is SASEGT in the germline V gene. The CDR3 protein is CASRITGSDGYTF. CDR3 nucleotide sequence: TGTGCCAGCAGGATAACAGGGTCGGATGGCTACACCTTC.

The chain employs TRBV30 and TRBJ1-3; maybe TRBD1 (6 bases). The V and J ends lost 0 bases and 0 bases respectively, with 9 bases between them. The V gene's germline CDR1 is GTSNPN and CDR2 SVGIG (reference sequence). This CDR3 region has 15 residues. The CDR3 sequence is CAWSVSGASGNTIYF. CDR3 nucleotides: TGTGCCTGGAGTGTCTCAGGGGCCTCTGGAAACACCATATATTTT.

The chain recombines TRBV27 with TRBJ2-1, with 14 bases identical to TRBD2. The trim removed 6 bases at V and 6 bases at J, leaving 7 bases unmatched. Germline lookup yields CDR1 MNHEY and CDR2 SMNVEV (reference sequence). This CDR3 has 16 residues. The CDR3 nucleotides read TGTGCCAGCAGCCGACGACTAGCGGGAGGGATCAATGAGCAGTTCTTC. It is translated as CASSRRLAGGINEQFF.

V gene TRBV5-6 combines with J gene TRBJ1-6; 10 bases agree with TRBD1. CDR3 size: 14 residues. Germline values: CDR1 SGHDT, CDR2 YYEEEE. V shed 3 bases, J shed 10 bases, and the junction held 4 bases outside the gene matches. The CDR3 DNA reads TGTGCCAGCAGCTGGGACAGGGGCGGGTCACCCCTCCACTTT. Translating it yields CASSWDRGGSPLHF.

CDR3 DNA: TGCGCCAGCAGCCCCGGGACTCCAGGCGAGACCCAGTACTTC. It translates to CASSPGTPGETQYF. The chain combines TRBV5-1 with TRBJ2-5; D may be TRBD2 (6 bases). Germline CDR1 and CDR2: SGHRS and YFSETQ. Between the trimmed V and J ends, which lost 4 bases and 5 bases, there was a span of 15 bases. This CDR3 has 14 amino acids.

This chain connects TRBV6-5 to TRBJ1-6; TRBD1 agrees at 8 bases. The CDR3 extends over 14 amino acids. Germline-derived CDR1 and CDR2 are MNHEY and SVGAGI. The J segment lost 14 bases and the V segment lost 6 bases, leaving 12 bases of the junction unmatched. The DNA of the CDR3 is TGTGCCAGCAGCCTCGGGACAGGACCGTCGACCCTCCACTTT. This gives the protein CASSLGTGPSTLHF.

In DNA form, the CDR3 reads TGTGCCAGCAGTCAGAATTCTAACAGCTTTTATACTGAAGCTTTCTTT. It translates to CASSQNSNSFYTEAFF. This chain connects TRBV4-2 to TRBJ1-1, with D uncertain. The germline gives CDR1 LGHNA, CDR2 YNFKEQ. V lost 6 bases, J lost 5 bases, and 22 bases lay in between. The CDR3 has 16 residues.